These 25 T cell receptor beta chains were all obtained from the same sample, sequenced in a study of T cells after yellow fever vaccination (dated by TCRdb to the late 2010s). This specimen's treatment or condition label, interpreted: live attenuated yellow fever vaccine strain. The method behind the library was 5' RACE. The reads were generated on an Illumina HiSeq 2500. The public reads were run again by TCRdb, first through fastp at Q25 and then through MiXCR, and only productive beta chains were kept. CDR3 protein sequences are deduplicated, and each keeps its most common genes and DNA. This sample is represented by 150,000 or so distinct CDR3 sequences; under 7.5% of them were singletons. Roughly 2.5% of the sample rests with the top ten. The material was CD4+ T cells sorted from PBMCs, obtained 4 to 5 days after the first yellow fever vaccination. The receptors were gathered from a man between 18 and 35 years old who received the YFV17D yellow fever vaccine.

There are a few counts of this clonotype. This CDR3 is CASSQDMSSYQYF. The CDR3 DNA reads TGTGCCAGCAGCCAAGATATGTCGTCTTACCAGTACTTC. The V gene is TRBV3-1, the J gene TRBJ2-4, with D uncertain. From germline, CDR1 is LGHDT and CDR2 YNNKEL (reference sequence). The CDR3 spans 13 residues. V lost 0 bases, J lost 13 bases, and 13 bases lay in between.

The CDR3 loop is CASSPTFIHPGELFF. DNA for the CDR3: TGTGCCAGCAGTCCCACCTTTATCCACCCCGGGGAGCTGTTTTTT. The chain combines TRBV7-2 with TRBJ2-2; D gene ambiguous. V was trimmed by 6 bases and J by 6 bases, leaving 17 bases between them. This CDR3 has 15 amino acids. Germline assignment: CDR1 SGHTA and CDR2 FQGNSA.

This clonotype was counted only a few times. This chain uses TRBV7-9 with TRBJ1-2; D is perhaps TRBD1 (5 bases). CDR3 length: 12 residues. Germline lookup yields CDR1 SEHNR and CDR2 FQNEAQ (reference sequence). V was shortened by 5 bases and J by 8 bases, with 12 bases between the two germline ends. The CDR3 sequence is CASSPYEGGYTF. CDR3 sequence (DNA): TGTGCCAGCAGCCCATACGAGGGGGGCTACACCTTC.

This clonotype has just a few counts. The chain carries TRBV11-2 and TRBJ2-7, with TRBD1 as a possible D gene (6 bases). This CDR3 has 15 amino acids. Trimming pared 2 bases from V and 2 bases from J, leaving 13 bases between. Germline loops: CDR1 SGHAT, CDR2 FQNNGV. The CDR3 DNA follows: TGTGCCAGCAGCTTAACTCAGGGGATCCCCTACGAGCAGTACGTC. Amino acids: CASSLTQGIPYEQYV.

This clonotype appeared many times. The chain combines TRBV7-2 with TRBJ2-7; a weak D match, TRBD2 (6 bases). The germline V and J ends were trimmed by 7 bases and 7 bases, with 17 bases remaining between them. Germline-derived CDR1 and CDR2 are SGHTA and FQGNSA. The CDR3 is made up of 13 amino acids. The CDR3 bases are TGTGCCAGCACCCAGACGGGAGCGAGAGAGCAGTACTTC. It encodes CASTQTGAREQYF.

This clonotype was observed at least ten times. The gene calls are TRBV5-1 and TRBJ1-2; unclear D gene. Trimming shortened V by 3 bases and J by 6 bases, and 18 bases separated the two germline ends. The germline gives CDR1 SGHRS, CDR2 YFSETQ. The CDR3 loop spans 15 amino acids. The CDR3 reads CASSSSAHAGDGYTF. CDR3 DNA: TGCGCCAGCAGCTCATCGGCCCACGCAGGAGATGGCTACACCTTC. Full variable domain (remainder filled in from reference TRBV5-1 and TRBJ1-2): KAGVTQTPRYLIKTRGQQVTLSCSPISGHRSVSWYQQTPGQGLQFLFEYFSETQRNKGNFPGRFSGRQFSNSRSEMNVSTLELGDSALYLCASSSSAHAGDGYTFGSGTRLTVV.

This clonotype occurred many times. CDR3 sequence (DNA): TGTGCCAGCAGCCCTATGGCTAGCGGGGGGGCCAGGAATGAGCAGTTCTTC. Its protein is CASSPMASGGARNEQFF. This chain uses TRBV7-2 with TRBJ2-1, with 12 bases lining up with TRBD2. V lost 5 bases to trimming and J lost 7 bases; unmatched junction nucleotides: 12. Germline V gene lookup returns CDR1 SGHTA and CDR2 FQGNSA. The CDR3 is made up of 17 amino acids.

The table lists this clonotype with many counts. The V gene is TRBV5-1, the J gene TRBJ2-3; no clear D. There are 13 residues in the CDR3. The V end was cut by 0 bases, the J end by 3 bases, with 5 bases between. CDR1 and CDR2 (germline): SGHRS, YFSETQ. In DNA, the CDR3 is TGCGCCAGCAGCTTGGTAGGGACAGATACGCAGTATTTT. This codes for CASSLVGTDTQYF.

This clonotype was detected ten times or more. This chain links TRBV7-2 with TRBJ1-1; D possibly corresponds to TRBD1 (6 bases). The CDR3 extends over 15 amino acids. Trimming removed 7 bases from V and 4 bases from J, with 19 bases in between. Germline CDR1 reads SGHTA; CDR2 reads FQGNSA. The CDR3: CASILVWGLGTEAFF. CDR3 DNA: TGTGCCAGCATCCTGGTTTGGGGGCTCGGCACTGAAGCTTTCTTT.

The sample holds a few counts of this clonotype. This chain joins TRBV20-1 and TRBJ1-5, with a tentative D call TRBD1 (5 bases). The CDR3 is 14 amino acids. Germline V gene data show CDR1 as DFQATT and CDR2 as SNEGSKA (reference sequence). Deletions cut 6 bases from V and 4 bases from J, with 16 bases between. The CDR3 here is CSARINGGNQPQHF. The CDR3 bases are TGCAGTGCCCGTATAAATGGGGGAAATCAGCCCCAGCATTTT.

This chain links TRBV20-1 with TRBJ2-1; possible D gene TRBD1, 7 bases. The CDR3 has 13 residues. The germline CDR1 and CDR2 sequences are DFQATT and SNEGSKA (reference sequence). CDR3 loop: CRAGGSSYNEQFF. CDR3 sequence (DNA): TGCAGAGCAGGGGGGAGCTCCTACAATGAGCAGTTCTTC.

This clonotype was found a few times. This chain connects TRBV4-3 to TRBJ2-3, with TRBD2 as a possible D gene (6 bases). Germline loops: CDR1 LGHNA, CDR2 YSLEER. Trimming removed 4 bases from V and 1 base from J, with 18 bases in between. This CDR3 has 17 residues. DNA for the CDR3: TGCGCCAGCAGCCCTGAACTGGGGGGTACTCGCACAGATACGCAGTATTTT. This sequence encodes CASSPELGGTRTDTQYF.

The sample holds many counts of this clonotype. As DNA, the CDR3 is TGTGCCAGCAGACACCCCTCACACACAGATACGCAGTATTTT. Protein: CASRHPSHTDTQYF. The genes are TRBV7-2 and TRBJ2-3, with D unclear. The V gene's germline CDR1 is SGHTA and CDR2 FQGNSA. The CDR3 covers 14 residues. The V and J ends lost 6 bases and 2 bases respectively, with 12 bases between them.

The table lists this clonotype with a few counts. This rearrangement joins TRBV20-1 to TRBJ1-2, with D possibly TRBD1 on 6 matching bases. CDR1 DFQATT and CDR2 SNEGSKA come from the germline V gene (reference sequence). V was shortened by 0 bases and J by 7 bases, with 15 bases between the two germline ends. There are 14 residues in the CDR3. The CDR3 spells CSARDGLTGIGYTF. The CDR3, as DNA: TGCAGTGCTAGAGATGGCCTAACAGGGATTGGCTACACCTTC.

This sequence joins TRBV5-1 and TRBJ2-5, with D uncertain. With 0 bases removed from V and 2 bases from J, the gap between germline ends came to 11 bases. This CDR3 spans 15 amino acids. Per germline, CDR1 SGHRS and CDR2 YFSETQ. The chain's CDR3 is CASSLAATGQETQYF. Here the CDR3 DNA reads TGCGCCAGCAGCTTGGCGGCTACCGGACAAGAGACCCAGTACTTC.

This clonotype was recorded at least ten times. V usage is TRBV27 and J usage is TRBJ1-5; TRBD1 agrees at 7 bases. This CDR3 is built from 15 residues. Trimming at V came to 5 bases and at J to 7 bases, leaving 11 bases not matched to a gene. Germline-derived CDR1 and CDR2 are MNHEY and SMNVEV (reference sequence). CDR3 protein: CASSTYSGGGQPQHF. The CDR3 DNA follows: TGTGCCAGCAGTACTTACTCAGGGGGAGGGCAGCCCCAGCATTTT.

The gene calls are TRBV20-1 and TRBJ1-6; D perhaps matches TRBD1 (6 bases). CDR1 is DFQATT, CDR2 SNEGSKA, per germline (reference sequence). The CDR3 covers 16 residues. V lost 6 bases, J lost 8 bases, and 23 bases lay in between. CDR3 amino acids: CSARPPEQRGDSPLHF. CDR3 coding DNA: TGCAGTGCGAGACCCCCTGAACAAAGGGGGGATTCACCCCTCCACTTT.

At least ten counts were recorded for this clonotype. J is TRBJ1-6 and V is TRBV6-5; no clear D gene. V was pared by 8 bases and J by 4 bases, with 15 bases between. The CDR3 contains 15 residues. The germline V gene has CDR1 MNHEY and CDR2 SVGAGI. The CDR3 nucleotides read TGTGCCAGCTCCCTTGAAAGAGGATATAATTCACCCCTCCACTTT. Translated, it gives CASSLERGYNSPLHF.

This clonotype has ten or more counts. This rearrangement joins TRBV2 to TRBJ1-1; D is unclear. V was cut by 7 bases and J by 1 base, with 4 bases left in between. The CDR3 consists of 11 residues. Germline CDR1 and CDR2: SNHLY and FYNNEI. The DNA for the CDR3 is TGTGCCAGCACAGGGAACACTGAAGCTTTCTTT. This encodes CASTGNTEAFF.

This clonotype was seen many times. The genes are TRBV6-5 and TRBJ1-6; D remains unclear. The V gene lost 5 bases and the J gene lost 3 bases, with 5 bases spanning the gap. The germline V gene has CDR1 MNHEY and CDR2 SVGAGI. This CDR3 region has 13 residues. CDR3 sequence: CASSLGYNSPLHF. The CDR3 nucleotides are TGTGCCAGCAGTCTTGGCTATAATTCACCCCTCCACTTT.

The V call is TRBV5-1, the J call TRBJ1-1; 10 nucleotides line up with TRBD1. CDR1 is SGHRS and CDR2 is YFSETQ in the germline V gene. The V gene end was trimmed by 7 bases and the J gene end by 5 bases; junction bases not matched to a gene: 5. The CDR3 length is 13 residues. The CDR3 coding sequence is TGCGCCAGCGGGACAGGGGATGGTACTGAAGCTTTCTTT. This sequence encodes CASGTGDGTEAFF.

The genes are TRBV12-3 or TRBV12-4 and TRBJ2-2, with a weak D call TRBD1 (5 bases). Trimming pared 5 bases from V and 3 bases from J, leaving 13 bases between. The CDR3 contains 15 residues. CDR3 coding DNA: TGTGCCAGCAGTCCCAGGGTAGGGGACACCGGGGAGCTGTTTTTT. It specifies CASSPRVGDTGELFF.

This clonotype was recorded at least ten times. The V and J genes are TRBV5-1 and TRBJ2-3, with TRBD1 matching 8 bases. Per the germline V gene, CDR1 is SGHRS and CDR2 is YFSETQ. The trim removed 9 bases at V and 4 bases at J, leaving 10 bases unmatched. The CDR3 extends over 14 amino acids. The CDR3 bases are TGCGCCACGAAGACTGAACAGGGGGCAGATACGCAGTATTTT. It specifies CATKTEQGADTQYF.

The table lists this clonotype with many counts. V and J are TRBV12-3 or TRBV12-4 and TRBJ2-1, with D uncertain. Trimming removed 6 bases from V and 5 bases from J, with 17 bases in between. The CDR3 covers 15 residues. Here the CDR3 reads CASSPGQVPDNEQFF. The DNA of the CDR3 is TGTGCCAGCAGCCCGGGTCAGGTCCCGGACAATGAGCAGTTCTTC.

A few counts support this clonotype. A much larger clone differs by one base, so this may be a read error. This chain connects TRBV3-1 to TRBJ2-5; D is uncertain. CDR1 is LGHDT, CDR2 YNNKEL, per germline (reference sequence). CDR3 length equals 15 residues. The CDR3 sequence is CACSQDPSSQETQYF. Written as DNA, the CDR3 is TGTGCCTGCAGCCAAGATCCGTCATCCCAAGAGACCCAGTACTTC.